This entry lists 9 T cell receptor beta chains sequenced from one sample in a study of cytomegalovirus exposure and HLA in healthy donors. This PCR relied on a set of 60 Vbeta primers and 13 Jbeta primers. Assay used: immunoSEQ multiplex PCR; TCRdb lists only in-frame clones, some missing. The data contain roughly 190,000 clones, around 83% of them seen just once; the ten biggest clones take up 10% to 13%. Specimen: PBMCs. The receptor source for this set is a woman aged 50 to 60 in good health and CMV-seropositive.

The CDR3: CAIKNQGADTEAFF. The CDR3 DNA follows: TGTGCCATCAAGAACCAGGGGGCGGACACTGAAGCTTTCTTT. The gene calls are TRBV10-3 and TRBJ1-1; 8 positions agree with TRBD1. This CDR3 comprises 14 residues. J lost 3 bases, V lost 7 bases, and 7 bases had no gene match. The germline gives CDR1 ENHRY, CDR2 SYGVKD.

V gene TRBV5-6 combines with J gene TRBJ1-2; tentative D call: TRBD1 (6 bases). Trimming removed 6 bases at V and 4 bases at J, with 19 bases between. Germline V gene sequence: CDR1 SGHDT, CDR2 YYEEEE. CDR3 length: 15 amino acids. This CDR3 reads CASNAIGGGGYGYTF. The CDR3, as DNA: TGTGCCAGCAACGCGATTGGGGGGGGCGGCTATGGCTACACCTTC.

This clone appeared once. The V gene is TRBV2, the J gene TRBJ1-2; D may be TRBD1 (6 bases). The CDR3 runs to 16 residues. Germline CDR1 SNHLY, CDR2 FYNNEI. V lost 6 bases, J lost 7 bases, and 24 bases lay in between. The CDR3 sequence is CASSPPKGGVLSGYTF. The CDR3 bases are TGTGCCAGCAGCCCCCCGAAGGGGGGGGTTTTAAGTGGCTACACCTTC.

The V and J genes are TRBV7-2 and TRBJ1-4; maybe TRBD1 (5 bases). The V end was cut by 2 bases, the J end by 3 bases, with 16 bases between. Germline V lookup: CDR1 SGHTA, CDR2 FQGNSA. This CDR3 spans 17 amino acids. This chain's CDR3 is CASSLTGSQGPNEKLFF. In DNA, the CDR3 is TGTGCCAGCAGCTTAACGGGTAGTCAGGGCCCTAATGAAAAACTGTTTTTT.

CDR3 residues: CASSWGPPSTDTQYF. For the CDR3, the DNA is TGTGCCAGCAGCTGGGGGCCTCCCAGCACAGATACGCAGTATTTT. V and J are TRBV7-3 and TRBJ2-3, with TRBD1 as a possible D gene (6 bases). Germline CDR1 is SGHTA and CDR2 is FQGTGA. V was pared by 4 bases and J by 0 bases, with 11 bases between. CDR3 length: 15 residues.

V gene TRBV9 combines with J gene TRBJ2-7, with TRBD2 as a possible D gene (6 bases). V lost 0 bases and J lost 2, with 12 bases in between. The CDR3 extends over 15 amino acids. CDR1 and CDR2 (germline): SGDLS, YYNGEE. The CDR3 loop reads CASSVGAGLTYEQYF. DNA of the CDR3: TGTGCCAGCAGCGTAGGGGCAGGACTAACCTACGAGCAGTACTTC. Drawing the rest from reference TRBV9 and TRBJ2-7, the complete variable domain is DSGVTQTPKHLITATGQRVTLRCSPRSGDLSVYWYQQSLDQGLQFLIQYYNGEERAKGNILERFSAQQFPDLHSELNLSSLELGDSALYFCASSVGAGLTYEQYFGPGTRLTVT.

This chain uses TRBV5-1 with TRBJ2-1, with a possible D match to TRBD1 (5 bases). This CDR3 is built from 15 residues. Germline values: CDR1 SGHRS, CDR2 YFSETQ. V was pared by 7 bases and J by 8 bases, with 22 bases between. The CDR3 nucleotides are TGCGCCAGCCTCAGGGAAAGGGGTGTGAGCGATGAGCAGTTCTTC. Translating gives CASLRERGVSDEQFF. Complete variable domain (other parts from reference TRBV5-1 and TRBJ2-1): KAGVTQTPRYLIKTRGQQVTLSCSPISGHRSVSWYQQTPGQGLQFLFEYFSETQRNKGNFPGRFSGRQFSNSRSEMNVSTLELGDSALYLCASLRERGVSDEQFFGPGTRLTVL.

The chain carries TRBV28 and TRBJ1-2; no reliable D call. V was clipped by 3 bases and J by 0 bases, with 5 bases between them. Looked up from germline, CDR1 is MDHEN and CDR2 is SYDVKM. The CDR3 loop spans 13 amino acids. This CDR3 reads CASSLPANYGYTF. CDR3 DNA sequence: TGTGCCAGCAGTTTGCCAGCTAACTATGGCTACACCTTC.

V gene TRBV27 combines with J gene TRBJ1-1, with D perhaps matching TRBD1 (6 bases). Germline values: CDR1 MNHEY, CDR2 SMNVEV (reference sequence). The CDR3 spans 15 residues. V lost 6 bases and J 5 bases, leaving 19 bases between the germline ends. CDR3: CASSRLTGRRTEAFF. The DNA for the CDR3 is TGTGCCAGCAGCCGACTTACAGGGCGGCGGACTGAAGCTTTCTTT.